This entry concerns a single TCR beta chain. Per germline, CDR1 KGHDR and CDR2 SFDVKD. Trimming took 4 bases from V and 4 from J; bases not matched to a gene: 13. CDR3 length: 18 amino acids. The sample is drawn from a study of blood T cell repertoires in COVID-19. Study at large: PBMCs, B-cell-depleted T cells, or T cells provided the cDNA or gDNA that made up the material.

The data were produced by immunoSEQ multiplex PCR, yet TCRdb's version contains in-frame clones alone and is incomplete. The sample holds hundreds of thousands of clones, approximately 85% seen once. Sequenced sample: PBMCs or T cells enriched from blood (not recorded which). The sequence came from a woman aged 45 to 65 with acute COVID-19. The chain has TRBV24-1 and TRBJ2-3, with 10 bases aligning to TRBD2. The CDR3 loop is CATSEGAGGPWEADTQYF. CDR3 in DNA: TGTGCCACCAGTGAAGGAGCGGGGGGGCCCTGGGAAGCAGATACGCAGTATTTT.